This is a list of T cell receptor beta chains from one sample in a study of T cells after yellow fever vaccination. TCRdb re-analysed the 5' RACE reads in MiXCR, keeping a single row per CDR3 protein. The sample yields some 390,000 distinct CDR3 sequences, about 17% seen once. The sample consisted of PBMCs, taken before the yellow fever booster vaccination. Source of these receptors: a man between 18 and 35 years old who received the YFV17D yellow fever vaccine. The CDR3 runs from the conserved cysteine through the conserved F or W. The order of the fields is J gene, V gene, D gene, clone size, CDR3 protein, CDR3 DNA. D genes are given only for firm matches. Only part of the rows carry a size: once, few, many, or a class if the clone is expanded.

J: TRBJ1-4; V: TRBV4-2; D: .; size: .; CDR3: CASSQDRKATNEKLFF; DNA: TGTGCCAGCAGCCAAGATAGGAAGGCAACTAATGAAAAACTGTTTTTT
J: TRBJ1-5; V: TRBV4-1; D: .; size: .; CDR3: CASSPGLSSNQPQHF; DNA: TGCGCCAGCAGTCCCGGACTGAGTAGCAATCAGCCCCAGCATTTT
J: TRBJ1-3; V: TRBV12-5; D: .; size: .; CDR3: CASGLGTPRVPPGNTIYF; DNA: TGTGCTAGTGGTTTGGGTACCCCCCGGGTACCGCCTGGAAACACCATATATTTT
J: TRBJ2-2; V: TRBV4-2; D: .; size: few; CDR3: CASSQVGGPGTGELFF; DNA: TGTGCCAGCAGCCAAGTCGGGGGGCCTGGCACCGGGGAGCTGTTTTTT
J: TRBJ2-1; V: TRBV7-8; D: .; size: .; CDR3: CASSSEGGSYNEQFF; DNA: TGTGCCAGCAGCTCCGAAGGGGGCTCCTACAATGAGCAGTTCTTC
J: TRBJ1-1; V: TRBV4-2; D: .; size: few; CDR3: CASSQGHSLKHTEAFF; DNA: TGTGCCAGCAGCCAAGGACACTCACTTAAGCACACTGAAGCTTTCTTT
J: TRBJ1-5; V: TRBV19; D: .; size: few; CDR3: CATNVGAGSRQPQHF; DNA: TGTGCCACTAACGTCGGGGCCGGGAGTCGTCAGCCCCAGCATTTT
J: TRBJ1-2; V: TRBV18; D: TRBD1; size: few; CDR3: CASSTPSRGLSYGYTF; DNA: TGTGCCAGCTCAACACCCTCGAGGGGGCTCAGCTATGGCTACACCTTC
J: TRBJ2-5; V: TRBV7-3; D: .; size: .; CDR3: CASPRGTQYF; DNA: TGTGCCAGTCCACGGGGGACCCAGTACTTC
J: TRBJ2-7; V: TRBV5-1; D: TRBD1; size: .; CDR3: CASSQPGQTYEQYF; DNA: TGCGCCAGCAGCCAACCGGGACAGACCTACGAGCAGTACTTC
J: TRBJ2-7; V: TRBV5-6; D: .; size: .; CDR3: CASSPGLGYEQYF; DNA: TGTGCCAGCAGCCCCGGGCTAGGCTACGAGCAGTACTTC
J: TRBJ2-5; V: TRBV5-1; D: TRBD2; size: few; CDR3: CASSSSGGVASGETQYF; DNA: TGCGCCAGCAGCTCCAGCGGGGGGGTGGCAAGTGGAGAGACCCAGTACTTC
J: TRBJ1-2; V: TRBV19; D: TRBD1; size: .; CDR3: CASSRTGRNYGYTF; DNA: TGTGCCAGTAGTCGGACAGGCCGAAACTATGGCTACACCTTC
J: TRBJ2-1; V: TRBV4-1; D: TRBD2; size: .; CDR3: CASSQARGGRTGNEQFF; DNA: TGCGCCAGCAGCCAAGCGCGGGGGGGGCGTACAGGCAATGAGCAGTTCTTC
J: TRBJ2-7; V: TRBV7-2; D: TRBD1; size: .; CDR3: CASSWNTGTGGSEQYF; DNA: TGTGCCAGCAGCTGGAACACCGGGACAGGGGGTTCCGAGCAGTACTTC
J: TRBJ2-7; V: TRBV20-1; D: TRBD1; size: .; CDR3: CSARSGTGGYEQYF; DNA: TGCAGTGCTAGGTCCGGGACAGGGGGTTATGAGCAGTACTTC
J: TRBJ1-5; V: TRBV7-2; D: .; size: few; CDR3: CASSLGANLFNQPQHF; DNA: TGTGCCAGCAGCTTAGGGGCCAATCTATTCAATCAGCCCCAGCATTTT
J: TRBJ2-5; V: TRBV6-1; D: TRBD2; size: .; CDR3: CASRRGLAGTQETQYF; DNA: TGTGCCAGCAGACGGGGACTAGCGGGGACTCAAGAGACCCAGTACTTC
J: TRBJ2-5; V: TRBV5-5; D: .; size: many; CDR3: CASSLVGAAETQYF; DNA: TGTGCCAGCAGCTTGGTGGGGGCCGCAGAGACCCAGTACTTC
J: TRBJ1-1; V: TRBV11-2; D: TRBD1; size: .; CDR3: CASSLGRGPLAFF; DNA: TGTGCCAGCAGCTTAGGCAGGGGGCCTTTGGCTTTCTTT
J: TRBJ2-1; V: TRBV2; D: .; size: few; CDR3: CASSAKDNEQFF; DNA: TGTGCCAGCAGTGCCAAAGACAATGAGCAGTTCTTC
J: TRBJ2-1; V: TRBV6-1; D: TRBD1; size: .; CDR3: CASSGSGTGRQRRNEQFF; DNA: TGTGCCAGCAGTGGATCCGGGACAGGCCGTCAAAGGCGCAATGAGCAGTTCTTC
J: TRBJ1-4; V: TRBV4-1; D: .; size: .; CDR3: CASSLPTATNEKLFF; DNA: TGCGCCAGCAGCCTCCCGACGGCGACTAATGAAAAACTGTTTTTT
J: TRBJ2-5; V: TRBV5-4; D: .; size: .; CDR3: CASTAGPLYQETQYF; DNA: TGTGCCAGTACTGCCGGGCCCTTGTACCAAGAGACCCAGTACTTC
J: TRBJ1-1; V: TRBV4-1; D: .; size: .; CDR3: CASSQVAGATEAFF; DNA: TGCGCCAGCAGCCAAGTAGCAGGGGCCACTGAAGCTTTCTTT
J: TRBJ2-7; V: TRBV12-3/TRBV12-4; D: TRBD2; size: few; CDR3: CASSFGGATYEQYF; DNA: TGTGCCAGCAGTTTCGGGGGGGCGACCTACGAGCAGTACTTC
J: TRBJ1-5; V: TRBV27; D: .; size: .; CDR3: CASSLWGTGRGNQPQHF; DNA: TGTGCCAGCAGTTTATGGGGTACGGGCAGGGGCAATCAGCCCCAGCATTTT
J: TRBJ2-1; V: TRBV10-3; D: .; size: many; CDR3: CAISESGYYNEQFF; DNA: TGTGCCATCAGTGAGTCGGGCTACTACAATGAGCAGTTCTTC
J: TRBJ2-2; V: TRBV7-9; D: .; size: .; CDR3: CASSPVGGNAGELFF; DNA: TGTGCCAGCAGCCCCGTAGGGGGGAACGCCGGGGAGCTGTTTTTT
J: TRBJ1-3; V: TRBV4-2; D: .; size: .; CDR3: CASSQAVQSAGNTIYF; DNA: TGTGCCAGCAGCCAAGCTGTACAGTCAGCCGGAAACACCATATATTTT
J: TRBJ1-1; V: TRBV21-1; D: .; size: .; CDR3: CASSKKNGESQGETEAFF; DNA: TGTGCCAGCAGCAAAAAGAACGGAGAATCCCAGGGCGAGACTGAAGCTTTCTTT
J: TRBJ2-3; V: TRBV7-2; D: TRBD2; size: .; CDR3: CASSLRWTSGGENTQYF; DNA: TGTGCCAGCAGCCTGAGATGGACTAGCGGGGGGGAGAATACGCAGTATTTT
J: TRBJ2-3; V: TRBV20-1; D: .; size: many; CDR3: CSAKLADTQYF; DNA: TGCAGTGCTAAGCTTGCAGATACGCAGTATTTT
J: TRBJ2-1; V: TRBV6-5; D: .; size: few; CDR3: CATRTVGDEQFF; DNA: TGTGCCACCCGGACAGTGGGGGATGAGCAGTTCTTC
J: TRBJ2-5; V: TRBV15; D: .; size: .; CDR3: CATSRDHWRQETQYF; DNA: TGTGCCACCAGCAGAGATCATTGGCGGCAAGAGACCCAGTACTTC
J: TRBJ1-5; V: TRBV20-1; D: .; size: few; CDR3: CSARDRTGNQPQHF; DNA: TGCAGTGCCCGGGACCGCACGGGGAATCAGCCCCAGCATTTT
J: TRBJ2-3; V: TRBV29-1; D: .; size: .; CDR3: CSVEDEPRTDTQYF; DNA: TGCAGCGTGGAGGACGAACCGAGGACAGATACGCAGTATTTT
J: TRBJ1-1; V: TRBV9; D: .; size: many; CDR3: CASSKGGGPEAFF; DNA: TGTGCCAGCAGCAAAGGGGGGGGCCCTGAAGCTTTCTTT
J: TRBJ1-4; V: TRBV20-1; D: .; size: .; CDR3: CSASPFGALGTNEKLFF; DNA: TGCAGTGCTAGCCCATTTGGGGCGCTAGGGACTAATGAAAAACTGTTTTTT
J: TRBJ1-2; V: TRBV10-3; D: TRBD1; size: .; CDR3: CAISGQVVNYGYTF; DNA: TGTGCCATCAGCGGACAGGTGGTGAACTATGGCTACACCTTC
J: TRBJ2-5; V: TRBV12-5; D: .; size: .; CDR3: CASGGPLGAETQYF; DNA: TGTGCTAGTGGTGGCCCGTTAGGGGCGGAGACCCAGTACTTC
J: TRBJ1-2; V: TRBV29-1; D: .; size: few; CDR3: CSAQGTYGYTF; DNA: TGCAGCGCCCAGGGGACCTATGGCTACACCTTC
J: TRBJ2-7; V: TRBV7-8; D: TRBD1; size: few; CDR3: CASSPPLRTGGYEQYF; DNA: TGTGCCAGCAGCCCACCGCTAAGGACAGGGGGCTACGAGCAGTACTTC
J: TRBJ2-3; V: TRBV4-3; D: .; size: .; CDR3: CASSQSRWIMIDRERTDTQYF; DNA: TGCGCCAGCAGCCAATCTCGATGGATCATGATAGACAGAGAGCGCACAGATACGCAGTATTTT
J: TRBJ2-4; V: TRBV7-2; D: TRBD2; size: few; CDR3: CASSPSSGWDIQYF; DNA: TGTGCCAGCAGCCCTTCTAGCGGGTGGGACATTCAGTACTTC
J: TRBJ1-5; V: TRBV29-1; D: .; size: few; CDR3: CSVAPDRNQPQHF; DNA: TGCAGCGTTGCCCCGGACCGTAATCAGCCCCAGCATTTT
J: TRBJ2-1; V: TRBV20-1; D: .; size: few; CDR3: CSARDFQGLSSYNEQFF; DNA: TGCAGTGCTAGAGACTTCCAAGGCCTGAGCTCCTACAATGAGCAGTTCTTC
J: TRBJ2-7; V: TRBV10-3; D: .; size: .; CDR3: CAISGVSLQYF; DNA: TGTGCCATCAGTGGAGTTTCTCTACAGTACTTC
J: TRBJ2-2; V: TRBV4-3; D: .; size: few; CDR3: CASSQDKRGRGGELFF; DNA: TGCGCCAGCAGCCAAGATAAGAGGGGGCGGGGCGGGGAGCTGTTTTTT
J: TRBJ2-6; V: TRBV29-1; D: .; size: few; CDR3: CSVEGVGANVLTF; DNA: TGCAGCGTTGAGGGGGTTGGGGCCAACGTCCTGACTTTC
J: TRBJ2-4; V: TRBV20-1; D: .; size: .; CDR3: CSASSTSLAGRYPIQYF; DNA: TGCAGTGCTAGTTCCACAAGCCTTGCGGGGCGTTACCCCATTCAGTACTTC
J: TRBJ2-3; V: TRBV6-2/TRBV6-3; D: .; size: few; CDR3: CASSYSKEGATQDTQYF; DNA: TGTGCCAGCAGTTACTCGAAGGAAGGGGCAACACAAGATACGCAGTATTTT
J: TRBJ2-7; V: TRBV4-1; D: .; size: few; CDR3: CASSQGPGTEQYF; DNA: TGCGCCAGCAGTCAAGGGCCGGGGACAGAGCAGTACTTC
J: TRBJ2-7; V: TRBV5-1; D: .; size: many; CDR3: CASSLGQGSYEQYF; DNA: TGCGCCAGCAGCTTGGGGCAGGGTTCCTACGAGCAGTACTTC